The T cell receptor (beta chain) described here comes from a study of blood T cell repertoires in COVID-19. Study overall: Samples of COVID-19 (acute and convalescent) were obtained from the United States, Italy and Spain.

A word on this clone: The identical CDR3 is also encoded by other nucleotide sequences in the sample.

Sequencing used immunoSEQ multiplex PCR; TCRdb keeps in-frame clones, though not all of them. The sample holds a few hundred thousand clones; roughly 83% are singletons and the top ten take 1.5% to 2%. The CDR3 runs to 13 residues. Germline lookup yields CDR1 MNHEY and CDR2 SVGAGI. The V gene lost 3 bases and the J gene lost 1 base, with 6 bases spanning the gap. The chain has TRBV6-5 and TRBJ1-2; D not resolved. What was sequenced was peripheral blood. The TCR sequence derives from a woman aged 50 to 60 with acute or convalescent COVID-19. The CDR3 bases are TGTGCCAGCAGTTATGGCGGTAACTATGGCTACACCTTC. It codes for CASSYGGNYGYTF.